One sample yielded the 28 T cell receptor beta chains listed below, sequenced in a study of siplizumab effects on memory and regulatory T cells. Repertoires were generated with immunoSEQ multiplex PCR, while TCRdb's copy carries only in-frame clones and drops some. The repertoire holds 92,000 or so clones, about nine tenths seen once, with around 16% in the top ten. Sequenced input: CD4+ T cells sorted from blood. The receptors derive from a human donor in good health.

Of note for this clone: The junction shows a germline mismatch at one end, possibly a read error. V gene TRBV15 combines with J gene TRBJ1-3, with D uncertain. This CDR3 comprises 12 residues. The germline V gene has CDR1 LNHNV and CDR2 YYDKDF (reference sequence). CDR3 loop: CATSRDVGSRVF. The CDR3 nucleotides read TGTGCCACCAGCAGAGATGTCGGATCCCGGGTCTTT.

The chain uses TRBV18 and TRBJ2-3; D uncertain. This CDR3 has 12 residues. Germline CDR1 reads KGHSH; CDR2 reads LQKENI. V shed 1 base and J shed 3 bases, with 2 bases lying between them. CDR3 sequence (DNA): TGTGCCAGCTCACCACGTACAGATACGCAGTATTTT. This gives the protein CASSPRTDTQYF.

The chain has TRBV7-2 and TRBJ1-2; D remains unclear. The CDR3 has 14 amino acids. Germline loops: CDR1 SGHTA, CDR2 FQGNSA. The ends were cut back, 1 base at V and 8 bases at J, with 14 bases in the middle. CDR3 bases: TGTGCCAGCAGCTTAGTGAGGGTTTCGGGGGGCTACACCTTC. Its protein product is CASSLVRVSGGYTF.

This clone was observed once. The rearrangement joins TRBV4-1 to TRBJ1-2; D is ambiguous. Looked up from germline, CDR1 is MGHRA and CDR2 is YSYEKL. The ends were cut back, 1 base at V and 2 bases at J, with 11 bases in the middle. There are 15 residues in the CDR3. In DNA, the CDR3 is TGCGCCAGCAGCCAAGTTAACTCCAGAAACTATGGCTACACCTTC. This gives the protein CASSQVNSRNYGYTF.

The chain carries TRBV5-4 and TRBJ1-2; no reliable D call. The V end lost 4 bases, the J end lost 8 bases, and 12 bases lay between the germline ends. CDR3 size: 12 residues. CDR1 is SGHNT, CDR2 YYREEE, per germline (reference sequence). The CDR3 reads CASSDDLWGYTF. For the CDR3, the DNA is TGTGCCAGCAGCGATGACCTGTGGGGCTACACCTTC.

The count of this clone is one. The J gene is TRBJ2-4, the V gene TRBV19; tentatively, D is TRBD1 (6 bases). V dropped 5 bases and J dropped 1 base, with 9 bases sitting between them. Germline CDR1 is LNHDA and CDR2 is SQIVND (reference sequence). The CDR3 is 14 residues long. The chain's CDR3 is CASSVQGAKNIQYF. Written as DNA, the CDR3 is TGTGCCAGTAGTGTACAGGGTGCCAAAAACATTCAGTACTTC.

The DNA of the CDR3 is TGTGCCAGCAGTGAAGACAGGCCAAGCGCAGCAGGTACGCAGTATTTT. It is translated as CASSEDRPSAAGTQYF. The chain carries TRBV2 and TRBJ2-3; D is possibly TRBD1 (5 bases). Germline CDR1 and CDR2: SNHLY and FYNNEI. This CDR3 is built from 16 residues. The ends were cut back, 1 base at V and 8 bases at J, with 19 bases in the middle.

This CDR3 reads CATSRDRTGITYGYTF. The CDR3 DNA reads TGTGCCACCAGCAGAGACCGGACAGGTATAACCTATGGCTACACCTTC. This chain links TRBV15 with TRBJ1-2, with 7 bases identical to TRBD1. Germline loops: CDR1 LNHNV, CDR2 YYDKDF (reference sequence). Germline trimming cut 0 bases from V and 4 bases from J; bases unmatched to any gene: 8. CDR3 size: 16 residues.

V and J are TRBV10-3 and TRBJ1-4; D is undetermined. Germline assignment: CDR1 ENHRY and CDR2 SYGVKD. There are 13 residues in the CDR3. Trimming took 4 bases from V and 7 from J, leaving 10 bases between them. This CDR3 is CAISGGSSEKLFF. CDR3 DNA sequence: TGTGCCATCAGTGGAGGGTCGTCTGAAAAACTGTTTTTT.

This clone was seen just once. The chain employs TRBV5-1 and TRBJ2-7; D gene uncertain. This CDR3 has 15 amino acids. Between the trimmed V and J ends, which lost 0 bases and 0 bases, there was a span of 10 bases. CDR1 and CDR2 from the germline V gene are SGHRS and YFSETQ. The CDR3 sequence: CASSLAPESSYEQYF. CDR3 nucleotides: TGCGCCAGCAGCTTGGCGCCAGAAAGCTCCTACGAGCAGTACTTC.

The V and J genes are TRBV7-2 and TRBJ2-3, with 8 bases fitting TRBD1. Looked up from germline, CDR1 is SGHTA and CDR2 is FQGNSA. V gave up 1 base and J gave up 2 bases; unmatched junction bases: 8. There are 17 residues in the CDR3. This CDR3 reads CASSLVGGQVTTDTQYF. The DNA of the CDR3 is TGTGCCAGCAGCTTAGTAGGGGGACAGGTTACCACAGATACGCAGTATTTT.

This clone has a single count. The chain is built from TRBV18 and TRBJ2-2, with 9 positions matching TRBD1. Trimming took 3 bases from V and 1 from J; bases not matched to a gene: 3. The CDR3 covers 16 residues. Per the germline V gene, CDR1 is KGHSH and CDR2 is LQKENI. The CDR3 coding sequence is TGTGCCAGCTCACCCCCGGGACAGGGGAACACCGGGGAGCTGTTTTTT. Translating it yields CASSPPGQGNTGELFF. The variable domain in full, with the rest retrieved from reference TRBV18 and TRBJ2-2, is NAGVMQNPRHLVRRRGQEARLRCSPMKGHSHVYWYRQLPEEGLKFMVYLQKENIIDESGMPKERFSAEFPKEGPSILRIQQVVRGDSAAYFCASSPPGQGNTGELFFGEGSRLTVL.

The CDR3 DNA sequence: TGTGCCAGCTCATCGATTATGAACACTGAAGCTTTCTTT. The encoded protein is CASSSIMNTEAFF. V usage is TRBV18 and J usage is TRBJ1-1; the D is unclear. Germline CDR1 KGHSH, CDR2 LQKENI. The V end lost 5 bases, the J end lost 0 bases, and 7 bases lay between the germline ends. This CDR3 has 13 amino acids.

The chain links TRBV2 to TRBJ1-4; 9 bases agree with TRBD1. The junction had 8 bases not matched to a gene; V was cut back by 7 bases and J by 8 bases. The CDR3 length is 14 residues. Germline-derived CDR1 and CDR2 are SNHLY and FYNNEI. The CDR3 nucleotides are TGTGCCAGCATCGTCGGACAGGGGCGCGAAAAACTGTTTTTT. This sequence encodes CASIVGQGREKLFF. The full variable domain, completed using reference TRBV2 and TRBJ1-4, is EPEVTQTPSHQVTQMGQEVILRCVPISNHLYFYWYRQILGQKVEFLVSFYNNEISEKSEIFDDQFSVERPDGSNFTLKIRSTKLEDSAMYFCASIVGQGREKLFFGSGTQLSVL.

This clone was picked up a small number of times. The genes are TRBV5-4 and TRBJ1-2, with D perhaps TRBD1 (6 bases). CDR3 length: 15 residues. Trimming left V 5 bases short and J 3 bases short, with 17 bases between. Looked up from germline, CDR1 is SGHNT and CDR2 is YYREEE (reference sequence). The CDR3 nucleotides are TGTGCCAGCAGACCTCAGGACAGTCCCCACTATGGCTACACCTTC. Its translation: CASRPQDSPHYGYTF.

The V call is TRBV7-2, the J call TRBJ2-7, with D perhaps matching TRBD1 (6 bases). The CDR3 spans 15 residues. Trimming pared 0 bases from V and 0 bases from J, leaving 9 bases between. Germline values: CDR1 SGHTA, CDR2 FQGNSA. The CDR3 sequence: CASSLAGTSSYEQYF. CDR3 DNA sequence: TGTGCCAGCAGCTTAGCCGGGACAAGCTCCTACGAGCAGTACTTC.

This clone was counted only a few times. The genes are TRBV10-3 and TRBJ1-2; TRBD1 is a possible D gene (6 bases). Trimming took 4 bases from V and 3 from J, leaving 21 bases between them. The length of the CDR3 is 17 residues. Germline V gene sequence: CDR1 ENHRY, CDR2 SYGVKD. CDR3 protein: CAISAALVLQGHYGYTF. The DNA of the CDR3 is TGTGCCATCAGTGCCGCCCTCGTCTTACAGGGACACTATGGCTACACCTTC.

The chain is built from TRBV5-4 and TRBJ2-2; D remains ambiguous. Between the trimmed V and J ends, which lost 4 bases and 6 bases, there was a span of 4 bases. This CDR3 region has 11 residues. CDR1 and CDR2 (germline): SGHNT, YYREEE (reference sequence). Here the CDR3 reads CASSKAGELFF. In nucleotides, the CDR3 is TGTGCCAGCAGCAAGGCCGGGGAGCTGTTTTTT.

The chain recombines TRBV7-9 with TRBJ2-1; D perhaps matches TRBD2 (7 bases). Germline values: CDR1 SEHNR, CDR2 FQNEAQ (reference sequence). V lost 5 bases and J 2 bases, leaving 13 bases between the germline ends. There are 15 residues in the CDR3. This CDR3 reads CASSPRGDTYNEQFF. The DNA for the CDR3 is TGTGCCAGCAGCCCCCGGGGGGACACCTACAATGAGCAGTTCTTC.

CDR3 coding DNA: TGTGCCAGCAGTATGACAGGGGGAGGTGGCTACACCTTC. Residues: CASSMTGGGGYTF. This chain connects TRBV2 to TRBJ1-2; the match to TRBD1 covers 9 bases. Germline loops: CDR1 SNHLY, CDR2 FYNNEI. The junction had 5 bases not matched to a gene; V was cut back by 5 bases and J by 7 bases. There are 13 residues in the CDR3.

The gene calls are TRBV10-3 and TRBJ2-3, with D possibly matching TRBD2 (6 bases). Trimming cost V 0 bases and J 0 bases, with 7 bases left between them. The CDR3 length is 15 residues. Germline V gene data show CDR1 as ENHRY and CDR2 as SYGVKD. CDR3 in amino acids: CAISESGTSTDTQYF. For the CDR3, the DNA is TGTGCCATCAGTGAGTCCGGGACTAGCACAGATACGCAGTATTTT.

The rearrangement links TRBV7-2 to TRBJ2-4; tentatively, D is TRBD1 (6 bases). There are 18 residues in the CDR3. Per germline, CDR1 SGHTA and CDR2 FQGNSA. Trimming pared 1 base from V and 1 base from J, leaving 17 bases between. This chain's CDR3 is CASSLVFAGQRAKNIQYF. In DNA, the CDR3 is TGTGCCAGCAGCTTAGTATTTGCCGGACAGAGGGCCAAAAACATTCAGTACTTC.

The chain carries TRBV7-6 and TRBJ1-5; the D gene is possibly TRBD1 (6 bases). Germline V lookup: CDR1 SGHVS, CDR2 FNYEAQ. The CDR3 runs 15 residues. V shed 1 base and J shed 6 bases, with 13 bases lying between them. The CDR3 region has the DNA TGTGCCAGCAGCTTAGGGCACAGGGTTGCTCAGCCCCAGCATTTT. This encodes CASSLGHRVAQPQHF.

The V and J genes are TRBV5-4 and TRBJ2-5; 8 bases map to TRBD2. Germline-derived CDR1 and CDR2 are SGHNT and YYREEE (reference sequence). This CDR3 contains 16 residues. After removal of 0 bases from V and 7 bases from J, the junction contained 11 bases not matched to a gene. The CDR3 coding sequence is TGTGCCAGCAGCTTGGGTGGGACTAGGGTAGCGGGGACCCAGTACTTC. Its protein is CASSLGGTRVAGTQYF.

The J gene is TRBJ2-7, the V gene TRBV5-1; no clear D gene. V was shortened by 0 bases and J by 4 bases, with 11 bases between the two germline ends. The CDR3 is made up of 14 amino acids. Germline CDR1 and CDR2: SGHRS and YFSETQ. In nucleotides, the CDR3 is TGCGCCAGCAGCTTGGAGGTGGGATCTTACGAGCAGTACTTC. Residues: CASSLEVGSYEQYF.

The chain employs TRBV11-3 and TRBJ2-1; D assignment may be TRBD1 or TRBD2 (5 bases each). The V gene lost 1 base and the J gene lost 12 bases, with 10 bases spanning the gap. Germline V lookup: CDR1 SGHNT, CDR2 YENEEA. The CDR3 runs 12 residues. CDR3 nucleotides: TGTGCCAGCAGCTTAGGGGGGAAGGGGCAGTTCTTC. This encodes CASSLGGKGQFF.

The CDR3 reads CASSLTGGAAYEQYF. The CDR3 nucleotides are TGCGCCAGCAGCTTAACAGGGGGGGCGGCCTACGAGCAGTACTTC. The rearrangement links TRBV5-1 to TRBJ2-7; perhaps TRBD1 as D (8 bases). Per germline, CDR1 SGHRS and CDR2 YFSETQ. This CDR3 is built from 15 residues. The germline V and J ends were trimmed by 2 bases and 2 bases, with 14 bases remaining between them.

This chain links TRBV28 with TRBJ2-2; D is possibly TRBD2 (6 bases). The germline CDR1 and CDR2 sequences are MDHEN and SYDVKM. V shed 5 bases and J shed 0 bases, with 19 bases lying between them. The CDR3 runs to 18 residues. This CDR3 is CASSPLAKAIPNTGELFF. Written as DNA, the CDR3 is TGTGCCAGCAGTCCGCTAGCGAAAGCCATCCCGAACACCGGGGAGCTGTTTTTT.